What follows is one T cell receptor (beta chain) and its context. The antigen it recognizes is unknown. There are no base qualities to consult, and no much larger clone falls within one base. This entry belongs to a study of cytomegalovirus exposure and HLA in healthy donors (dated by TCRdb to 2015 to 2018). Context from the whole study: In an earlier analysis of some 550 of the donors, around 290 Gb of sequence data and approximately 120 million unique TCR beta sequences from roughly 200 million T cells were reported. An early release that covered about 640 HLA-typed donors contained about 300 gigabases of sequencing data and tens of millions of unique TCR sequences. Of the roughly 420 genotyped donors, roughly 80% were placed in the genetic ancestry cluster associated with self-reported Caucasian donors. The study aimed to test whether signatures of past pathogen exposure could be identified by cataloging public T cell receptors. Using immunosequencing, the study profiled T cell repertoires from 500 to 800 subjects and related those repertoires to cytomegalovirus serostatus. A separate validation cohort of roughly 110 different subjects was used in addition to the approximately 610-subject first cohort. To predict cytomegalovirus infection status, the study combined high-throughput TCR immunosequencing, statistical association of individual TCRs with disease status, and machine learning. A later analysis re-examined previously published TCR beta repertoires from 610 or so donors and added high-resolution HLA genotyping to investigate patterns of TCR occurrence. In the later analysis, no new phenotypic data were used to find candidate immune exposures; instead, reliance was placed on TCR beta sequences and their occurrence across donors. An earlier analysis of nearly 600 of the donors applied high-throughput TCR beta sequencing to assess whether each TCR beta V gene segment acted as functional or pseudogenic. Donor age, sex, ethnicity and CMV serostatus were compiled alongside the repertoire data. A later genetic analysis took genome-wide SNP genotypes for about 55% of the 666 donors and used that subset as a discovery cohort. Every repertoire in the discovery cohort had been generated on one and the same sequencing platform. Both class I and class II loci were covered by HLA typing, at four-digit resolution. Typing coverage varied by locus: about 629-630 donors for A, B, C, DRB1 and DQB1; approximately 500 for DQA1; more than 600 for DPA1; 450 to 480 for DPB1. Because of strong linkage in the cohort, roughly five DR-DQ haplotypes were treated as single units for association and clustering. Among about 360 genotyped donors of the cohort, an average of approximately 250,000 unique TCR beta nucleotide sequences were sequenced per donor, roughly a sixth of them non-productive. Paper-wide results and their limitations: A further reported finding was that TCR beta sequences accurately predicted the HLA-A and HLA-B alleles for most subjects in the first cohort. Most TCR sequences were observed very rarely across donors, whereas some public TCRs were present in many individuals. In this cohort, only TCR beta chains were sequenced, and detectable features were limited by the absence of alpha or paired-chain data. The study gave a list of 150 to 200 TCR beta chains associated with cytomegalovirus. A later analysis associated about 17,000 TCR beta sequences with specific HLA alleles at a false discovery rate of 0.05. A later genetic analysis associated a missense DCLRE1C variant with V-gene and J-gene trimming of TCR beta chains, and an independent cohort replicated the association. According to a later analysis, parvovirus B19, influenza, CMV and Epstein-Barr virus appeared linked to several top co-occurrence clusters. In a later analysis, HLA-associated TCR beta chains were found to be more clonally expanded and to have lower generation probabilities than equally common non-associated chains. When HLA alleles, especially DR and DQ, strongly co-occurred, TCR associations were difficult to assign to individual alleles. Immune exposure information for the cohort was limited to CMV serostatus. The sequencing pipeline was judged likely to have produced a cluster of highly shared sequence variants as a technical artifact. Most CMV-associated TCR beta chains appeared to be HLA-restricted in a later analysis, and the HLA associations seemed to be driven largely by CMV exposure. A later analysis found that TCR association rates varied across HLA loci, with DRB1 alleles showing the most associated TCRs and HLA-C alleles the fewest. An earlier analysis of approximately 590 of the donors showed that most TCR beta V segments appeared in productive rearrangements either about 87% or about 30% of the time, which broadly matched IMGT annotations. Because counts were too low, more than 15 rarely observed V segments, including chromosome 9 orphons, were excluded from the earlier analysis of roughly 580 of the donors. The classifier was reported to diagnose cytomegalovirus status with high specificity and sensitivity in both the original and validation cohorts. Linkage disequilibrium might explain the correlated functional status among segregating V segments, but an unknown experimental factor could not be ruled out. It was suggested by the authors that the approach could potentially be generalized to other disease states and immunological phenotypes. The presence/absence analyses assumed that sequencing depth was roughly uniform across donors, and that assumption may not be true. HLA typing was unavailable for some donors at each locus, so association tests used only the typed subset. Compared with the 666-donor mean, donors in an Asian-associated ancestry cluster had fewer N-insertions in productive TCRs, according to a later genetic analysis. Three of the identified cytomegalovirus-associated TCR beta chains were confirmed in vitro to be specific for cytomegalovirus antigens.

Library preparation used the immunoSEQ multiplex PCR assay. For the multiplex PCR, a mixture combining 60 forward primers for TCR Vbeta segments and 13 reverse primers for TCR Jbeta segments was used. The CDR3 region of rearranged TCR beta genes was amplified from genomic DNA by a multiplex PCR assay. The Illumina HiSeq System was used to sequence the amplified TCR beta libraries as 87-base-pair reads. Regarding the original processing steps: Across the 600 to 700 repertoires, a later analysis counted tens of millions of unique TCR beta chains, approximately 10 million of which were shared by at least two donors. A nearest-neighbor algorithm error-corrected the raw reads and collapsed the reads into unique sequences, merging closely related sequences to remove PCR and sequencing errors. To assign V, D and J gene segments, CDR3 sequences were aligned to IMGT reference sequences. For a sequence to be retained, a match of at least six nucleotides was required to both a V gene segment and a J gene segment. Rearrangements were called productive when the CDR3 lacked stop codons and stayed in frame with V and J; all others were non-productive. Following IMGT convention, CDR3 was defined as the stretch from the second conserved V-encoded cysteine up to the conserved J-encoded phenylalanine. The earlier analysis of about 610 of the donors excluded any sequence lacking an unambiguous match to a single V gene segment. In an earlier analysis of 587 of the donors, V segments were called functional above 56.7% productive rearrangements and were called segregating when the between-donor standard deviation exceeded 5%. A statistical classification framework was built to diagnose cytomegalovirus status from the catalog of TCR beta chain sequences. In a later analysis, V and J genes were assigned by comparing TCR nucleotide sequences against IMGT/GENE-DB human TR gene sequences. Using the TCRdist pipeline, a later analysis assigned CDR3 sequences along with most-parsimonious VDJ recombination scenarios. In a later analysis, each TCR beta chain was defined by its CDR3 amino acid sequence together with its V-gene family, and reads lacking a unique V-gene family were excluded. In a later analysis, 500 to 700 highly shared, low-generation-probability nucleotide sequences were removed to address suspected cross-contamination and a sequencing artifact. For each public chain, a later analysis derived a clonal expansion index from normalized ranks of inferred template counts within each repertoire. In a later analysis, generation probabilities were computed with a VDJ recombination model fitted to out-of-frame rearrangements, and the resulting probabilities were checked against IGoR. A later analysis scored TCR-TCR, TCR-HLA and TCR-CMV co-occurrence with hypergeometric tests, applying a repertoire-size bias correction to TCR pairs. A later analysis estimated false discovery rates by permuting HLA or CMV assignments 20 times. A later analysis grouped co-occurring TCRs with DBSCAN, adding TCRdist sequence similarity when clustering within HLA-allele-positive subsets. Repertoires with fewer than 30,000 or more than 120,000 public chains, plus five repertoires with anomalous nucleotide sharing, were excluded from co-occurrence clustering. Held by TCRdb, this immuneACCESS table contains in-frame sequences only and omits some clones. Under half of the omission traces to an unresolved V gene where checked; the cause of the rest is unknown. The V and J calls and clone size are taken from that table; D and trimming were inferred from the DNA. A total of about 120,000 clones appear in this sample, about 83% of them only once. The ten largest account for 2.7% of the sample.

The cohort consisted of hundreds of healthy bone marrow donors. At the time of sampling, all cohort members were nominally healthy, though unrecorded immune exposures were likely present. The donor was CMV seropositive and belonged to the group of some 290 seropositive cohort members. A peripheral blood sample was provided by each donor, and peripheral blood mononuclear cells were used for TCR beta sequencing. The Qiagen DNeasy Blood Extraction Kit was used to extract genomic DNA from the blood cell samples. The sequenced sample was PBMCs. The receptor was derived from a woman between 40 and 55 years old in good health and CMV-seropositive.

At the DNA level, the sequence is TGTGCCAGCAGTGTGGGGACAGGGGATAGCACAGATACGCAGTATTTT. This codes for CASSVGTGDSTDTQYF. The chain links TRBV2 with TRBJ2-3, with TRBD1 matching 10 junction bases. Looking up the germline V gene yields CDR1 SNHLY and CDR2 FYNNEI. Trimming accounts for 4 bases at V and 0 bases at J, while the number of junction bases matched to no gene is 4. The CDR3 numbers 16 residues from cysteine through phenylalanine. Of the read, only the CDR3 DNA is kept; its 48 bases are in frame from base 1.